This TCR beta chain was sequenced during a study of blood T cell repertoires in COVID-19. The table came from immunoSEQ multiplex PCR; TCRdb's copy has only in-frame clones and leaves some out. The sample records some 200,000 clones, 82% being singletons. With 2 bases clipped from V and 2 bases from J, the junction kept 6 bases outside the gene matches. Germline V lookup: CDR1 SGHRS, CDR2 YFSETQ. This CDR3 is 16 amino acids long. The material sequenced was PBMCs or T cells enriched from blood (not recorded which). This chain links TRBV5-1 with TRBJ2-7; 11 nucleotides agree with TRBD2. This clonotype originated in a man in his forties who had recovered from COVID-19. The CDR3 loop reads CASSLLAGGSAYEQYF. The CDR3 nucleotides read TGCGCCAGCAGCTTATTAGCGGGAGGGAGCGCCTACGAGCAGTACTTC.